This T cell receptor beta chain was found in a study of T cell responses to AZD1222 COVID-19 vaccine. General study findings and limits: Females made up more of the donors, who were largely white British, and clonal diversity may have come out too low.

This clone was seen many times. What it binds is not known. Method: immunoSEQ multiplex PCR; TCRdb's copy keeps in-frame clones and lacks some. The data show some 84,000 clones, with around 88% seen just once and 11% held by the top ten. Trimming removed 0 bases at V and 8 bases at J, with 11 bases between. This CDR3 contains 13 residues. Germline V gene lookup returns CDR1 SGHRS and CDR2 YFSETQ. Second-dose timings of about 4 or about 12 weeks were pooled. This sample comprised peripheral blood, obtained 28 days after the second AZD1222 dose. The chain has TRBV5-1 and TRBJ1-2; unclear D gene. This TCR was recovered from an adult who received the AZD1222 COVID-19 vaccine. This CDR3 reads CASSLEGPAGYTF. The CDR3 DNA reads as TGCGCCAGCAGCTTGGAGGGCCCTGCGGGCTACACCTTC.